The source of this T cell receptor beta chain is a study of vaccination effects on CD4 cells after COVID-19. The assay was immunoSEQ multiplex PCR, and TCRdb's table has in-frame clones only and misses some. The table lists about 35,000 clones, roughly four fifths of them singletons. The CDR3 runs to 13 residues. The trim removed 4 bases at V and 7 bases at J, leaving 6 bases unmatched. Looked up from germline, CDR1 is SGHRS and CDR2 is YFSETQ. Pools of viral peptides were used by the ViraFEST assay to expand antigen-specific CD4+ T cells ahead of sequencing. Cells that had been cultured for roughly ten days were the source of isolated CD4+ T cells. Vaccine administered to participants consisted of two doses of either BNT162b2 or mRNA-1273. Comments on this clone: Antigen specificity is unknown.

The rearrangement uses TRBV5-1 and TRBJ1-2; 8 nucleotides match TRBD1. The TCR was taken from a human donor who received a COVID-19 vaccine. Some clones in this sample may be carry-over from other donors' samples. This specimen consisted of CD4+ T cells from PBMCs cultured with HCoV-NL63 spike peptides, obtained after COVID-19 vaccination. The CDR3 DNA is TGCGCCAGCAGCCTCACAGGGGGTCTTGGCTACACCTTC. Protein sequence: CASSLTGGLGYTF.